What follows are 4 T cell receptor beta chains derived from one specimen sequenced in a study of OX40 agonist ivuxolimab in advanced cancers. Library prep was done by the immunoSEQ multiplex PCR assay. TCRdb's version of the immuneACCESS table is confined to in-frame rearrangements and falls short of the full clone set. An unresolved V gene accounts for under half of the shortfall where checked; the remainder is of unknown origin. This sample comprises over 80,000 clones, 86% of them detected only once. The ten biggest clones cover roughly 5.5% of the sample. The material sequenced was CD4+ or CD8+ T cells sorted from blood, taken in a trial of the OX40 agonist ivuxolimab. The receptors derive from an adult with an advanced solid tumor such as melanoma, head and neck, liver or kidney cancer.

The chain employs TRBV14 and TRBJ2-6; D is unclear. The germline V gene has CDR1 SGHDN and CDR2 FVKESK. This CDR3 contains 13 residues. V shed 4 bases and J shed 0 bases, with 1 base lying between them. The CDR3 sequence: CASSRSGANVLTF. As DNA, the CDR3 is TGTGCCAGCAGCCGCTCTGGGGCCAACGTCCTGACTTTC.

V is TRBV18 and J is TRBJ1-1; no clear D. The CDR3 loop spans 16 amino acids. V gave up 3 bases and J gave up 1 base, with 15 bases separating them. In germline, CDR1 is KGHSH, CDR2 LQKENI. CDR3 in DNA: TGTGCCAGCTCACCGTCAATCAACACGGGGAACACTGAAGCTTTCTTT. Protein product: CASSPSINTGNTEAFF.

V usage is TRBV18 and J usage is TRBJ1-1; D uncertain. Germline V gene data show CDR1 as KGHSH and CDR2 as LQKENI. V dropped 0 bases and J dropped 8 bases, with 13 bases sitting between them. This CDR3 comprises 14 residues. CDR3 sequence reads: CASSPPTGPIEAFF. The CDR3 DNA sequence: TGTGCCAGCTCACCACCGACTGGGCCGATCGAAGCTTTCTTT.

V is TRBV30 and J is TRBJ2-3; perhaps TRBD2 as D (6 bases). In germline, CDR1 is GTSNPN, CDR2 SVGIG (reference sequence). V lost 5 bases and J lost 0, with 15 bases in between. The CDR3 length is 15 residues. The CDR3 bases are TGTGCCTGGTCTCCCCTAGCGAAAAGCACAGATACGCAGTATTTT. It translates to CAWSPLAKSTDTQYF. Variable domain in full (rest from reference TRBV30 and TRBJ2-3): SQTIHQWPATLVQPVGSPLSLECTVEGTSNPNLYWYRQAAGRGLQLLFYSVGIGQISSEVPQNLSASRPQDRQFILSSKKLLLSDSGFYLCAWSPLAKSTDTQYFGPGTRLTVL.